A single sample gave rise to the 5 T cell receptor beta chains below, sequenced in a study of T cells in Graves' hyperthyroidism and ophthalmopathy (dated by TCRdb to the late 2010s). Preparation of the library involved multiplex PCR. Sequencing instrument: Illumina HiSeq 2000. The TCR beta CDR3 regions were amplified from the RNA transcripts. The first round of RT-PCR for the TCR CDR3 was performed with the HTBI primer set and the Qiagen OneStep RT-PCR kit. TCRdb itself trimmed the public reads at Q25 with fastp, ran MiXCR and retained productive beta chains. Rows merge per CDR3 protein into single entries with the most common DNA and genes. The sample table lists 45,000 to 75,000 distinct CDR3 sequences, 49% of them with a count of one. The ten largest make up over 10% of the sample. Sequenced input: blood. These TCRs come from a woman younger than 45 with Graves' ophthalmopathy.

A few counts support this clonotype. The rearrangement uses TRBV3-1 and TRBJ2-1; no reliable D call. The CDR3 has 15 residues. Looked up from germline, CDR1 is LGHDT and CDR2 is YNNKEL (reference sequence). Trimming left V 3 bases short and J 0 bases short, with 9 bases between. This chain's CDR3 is CASSQALSSYNEQFF. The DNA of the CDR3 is TGTGCCAGCAGCCAGGCCCTAAGCTCCTACAATGAGCAGTTCTTC.

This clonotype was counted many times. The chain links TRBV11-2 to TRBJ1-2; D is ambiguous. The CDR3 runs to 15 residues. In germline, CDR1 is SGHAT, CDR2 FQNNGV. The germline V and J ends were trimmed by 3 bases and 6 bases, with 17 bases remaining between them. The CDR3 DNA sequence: TGTGCCAGCAGCTTGCTTGGGTCACCCCGTCATGGCTACACCTTC. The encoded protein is CASSLLGSPRHGYTF.

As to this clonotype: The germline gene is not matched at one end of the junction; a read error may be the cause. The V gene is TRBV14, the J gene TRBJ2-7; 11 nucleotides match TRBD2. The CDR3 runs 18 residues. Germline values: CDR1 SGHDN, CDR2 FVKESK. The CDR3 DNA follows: TGTGCCAGCAGCCAACGGTCCCTTAGCGGGAGGGGCGAATACGGGCAGTACTTC. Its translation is CASSQRSLSGRGEYGQYF.

The CDR3 spells CSARSWTSGGNEQFF. In DNA form, the CDR3 reads TGCAGTGCTAGATCTTGGACTAGCGGGGGGAATGAGCAGTTCTTC. The chain recombines TRBV20-1 with TRBJ2-1, with TRBD2 identical over 14 bases. Per the germline V gene, CDR1 is DFQATT and CDR2 is SNEGSKA (reference sequence). This CDR3 has 15 residues. With 2 bases clipped from V and 7 bases from J, the junction kept 4 bases outside the gene matches.

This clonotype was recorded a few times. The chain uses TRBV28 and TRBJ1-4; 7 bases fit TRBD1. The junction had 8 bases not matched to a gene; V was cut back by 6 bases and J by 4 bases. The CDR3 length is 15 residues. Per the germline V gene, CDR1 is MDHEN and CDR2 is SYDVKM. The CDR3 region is CASSPIGTVNEKLFF. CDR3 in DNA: TGTGCCAGCAGCCCAATCGGGACAGTTAATGAAAAACTGTTTTTT.